In this sample, the clone carrying this T cell receptor (beta chain) turned up once. The antigen remains unidentified. The sample holds other DNA sequences that translate to the same CDR3. The entry originates in a study of shared clonotypes between healthy human individuals. It was about 210 ng DNA, 31,000 or so T cell genomes, that sorted-subset replicate PCRs used. This table comes from immunoSEQ multiplex PCR, and its TCRdb copy is limited to in-frame clones, with some not included. The table records fewer than 2.5 million clones, approximately 93% of them present only once. Germline lookup yields CDR1 SGDLS and CDR2 YYNGEE. This CDR3 is 14 amino acids long. V was pared by 1 base and J by 3 bases, with 7 bases between. Study-wide findings and caveats: Clonotypes shared by all four sorted-subset donors had higher generation probabilities than non-shared clonotypes.

The TCR originated in a man between 18 and 29 years old in good health. Some clones in this sample may be carry-over from other donors' samples. The chain combines TRBV9 with TRBJ2-2, with D perhaps matching TRBD2 (5 bases). The specimen was naive CD4+ T cells from PBMCs. Subset noted: CD45RA+ positively selected. The CDR3 nucleotides are TGTGCCAGCAGCGTACTCGGGGACACCGGGGAGCTGTTTTTT. Encoded protein: CASSVLGDTGELFF.